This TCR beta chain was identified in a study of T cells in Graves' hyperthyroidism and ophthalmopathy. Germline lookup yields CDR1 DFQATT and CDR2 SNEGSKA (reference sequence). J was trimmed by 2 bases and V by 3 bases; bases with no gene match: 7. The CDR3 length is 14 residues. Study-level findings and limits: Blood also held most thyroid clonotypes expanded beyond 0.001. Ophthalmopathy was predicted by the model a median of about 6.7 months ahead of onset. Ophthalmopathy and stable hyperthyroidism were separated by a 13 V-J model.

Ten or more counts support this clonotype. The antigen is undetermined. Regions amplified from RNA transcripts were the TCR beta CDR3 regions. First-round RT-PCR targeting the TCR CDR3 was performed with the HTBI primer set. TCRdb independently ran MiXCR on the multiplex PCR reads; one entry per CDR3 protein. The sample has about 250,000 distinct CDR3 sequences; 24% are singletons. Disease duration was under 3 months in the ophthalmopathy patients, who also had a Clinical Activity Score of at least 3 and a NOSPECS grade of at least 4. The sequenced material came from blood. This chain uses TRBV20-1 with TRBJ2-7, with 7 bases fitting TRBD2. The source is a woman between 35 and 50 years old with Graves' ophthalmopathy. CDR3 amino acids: CSASLGSGAYEQYF. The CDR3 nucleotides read TGCAGTGCTAGTTTGGGGAGCGGGGCCTACGAGCAGTACTTC.